This record concerns one T cell receptor (beta chain) sequence. Its antigen is as yet unknown. This entry belongs to a study of Ad26.COV2.S vaccination and SARS-CoV-2 variants. Study conclusions and caveats: From the TCR breadth and depth analyses, total T cell responses may have been underestimated.

Generated by immunoSEQ multiplex PCR, the TCRdb table keeps only in-frame clones and is missing some. The sample carries just under 250,000 clones, 70% to 90% recorded once. The germline V gene encodes CDR1 SGDLS and CDR2 YYNGEE. The CDR3 runs 13 residues. V lost 2 bases and J lost 3; bases outside the gene matches: 1. The treatment: some 19 received Ad26.COV2.S at low or high dose, single or two shots; a few received placebo; per-sample allocation not given. Collection of samples fell on day 63 after the first vaccine or placebo injection. J is TRBJ2-7 and V is TRBV9; 8 nucleotides agree with TRBD1. This sequence was found in a person aged 18-60 years who received the Ad26.COV2.S COVID-19 vaccine or a placebo. Material: peripheral blood, obtained in a trial of Ad26.COV2.S vaccine versus placebo. The CDR3 reads CASSVTGGYEQYF. The DNA for the CDR3 is TGTGCCAGCAGCGTTACAGGGGGCTACGAGCAGTACTTC. The variable domain in full, with the rest retrieved from reference TRBV9 and TRBJ2-7, is DSGVTQTPKHLITATGQRVTLRCSPRSGDLSVYWYQQSLDQGLQFLIQYYNGEERAKGNILERFSAQQFPDLHSELNLSSLELGDSALYFCASSVTGGYEQYFGPGTRLTVT.